This T cell receptor beta chain appears in the sequencing data of a study of CD8+CD57+ T cells in acquired aplastic anemia. Study-wide context: Sorted cells (CD4+ and CD8+) yielded DNA amounts that averaged about 3.1 ug. Study-level results: Between patients and controls, CD8+ Simpson's diversity did not vary significantly.

A remark on this clonotype: Its antigen is still unknown.

Investigators profiled TCR beta VDJ and CDR3 from genomic DNA template. Using its own MiXCR run on the reads, TCRdb lists one record per CDR3 protein. The sample carries over 40,000 distinct CDR3 sequences, around 69% recorded once. The CDR3 loop spans 13 amino acids. Trimming took 8 bases from V and 2 from J; bases not matched to a gene: 2. Germline CDR1 and CDR2: LNHNV and YYDKDF (reference sequence). The sequencing input was sorted CD4+, CD8+, or CD8+CD57+ T cells (not recorded which) from PBMCs. V usage is TRBV15 and J usage is TRBJ1-5, with 8 bases fitting TRBD1. The sequence derives from a human donor in good health, serving as a control. CDR3 residues: CATDRGGNQPQHF. Written as DNA, the CDR3 is TGTGCCACCGACAGGGGCGGCAATCAGCCCCAGCATTTT.